This T cell receptor (beta chain) was obtained from a study of response to subunit inactivated influenza vaccine. Study results and limitations: The authors suggested that few new T cells are recruited per seasonal influenza vaccination.

The CDR3 has 15 amino acids. Germline loops: CDR1 MNHNS, CDR2 SASEGT. The V end lost 2 bases, the J end lost 4 bases, and 11 bases lay between the germline ends. In regard to this clonotype: The antigen is undetermined.

TCRdb analysed the RT-PCR reads with MiXCR anew, one entry per CDR3 protein. The data show approximately 730,000 distinct CDR3 sequences, roughly 14% seen once. The TCR was taken from a middle-aged man who received an inactivated influenza vaccine. The sample here was PBMCs from blood, taken around two weeks before vaccination. This sequence joins TRBV6-1 and TRBJ2-2; possible D gene TRBD1, 6 bases. The CDR3 nucleotides read TGTGCCAGCAGTGAATTGCAGGGGAGCACCGGGGAGCTGTTTTTT. This codes for CASSELQGSTGELFF.